The 20 T cell receptor beta chains below were found in one sample sequenced in a study of T cell responses to AZD1222 COVID-19 vaccine. The protocol was immunoSEQ multiplex PCR, while the TCRdb copy is restricted to in-frame clones and leaves out a portion. The table lists roughly 200,000 clones, 80% to 90% of them singletons. Sequences were derived from peripheral blood, sampled on day 0 of AZD1222 vaccination. The receptors shown here come from an adult in good health.

The DNA of the CDR3 is TGTGCCAGCAGTTTAGCAGGGGACACTGAAGCTTTCTTT. Translating gives CASSLAGDTEAFF. The rearrangement links TRBV12-3 or TRBV12-4 to TRBJ1-1; D may be TRBD1 (5 bases). Trimming stripped 0 bases from V and 3 bases from J, with 5 bases between. The CDR3 extends over 13 amino acids.

The J gene is TRBJ2-7, the V gene TRBV28; 8 bases map to TRBD1. The junction had 6 bases not matched to a gene; V was cut back by 3 bases and J by 5 bases. Germline values: CDR1 MDHEN, CDR2 SYDVKM. The CDR3 is 14 residues long. CDR3 sequence: CASSFSDRGDEQYF. In DNA, the CDR3 is TGTGCCAGCAGTTTCTCCGACAGGGGAGACGAGCAGTACTTC.

The chain couples TRBV5-3 to TRBJ1-2; D ambiguous. TRBV5-3 is identified as an open reading frame with a role that is uncertain. Trimming removed 1 base from V and 4 bases from J, with 8 bases in between. This CDR3 contains 13 residues. CDR3: CARSLRAVYGYTF. The CDR3 region has the DNA TGTGCCAGAAGCTTGAGGGCCGTCTATGGCTACACCTTC.

This clone was seen a few times. The chain recombines TRBV28 with TRBJ1-5; weak D call: TRBD1 (5 bases). Trimming cost V 2 bases and J 7 bases, with 12 bases left between them. The CDR3 contains 14 residues. In germline, CDR1 is MDHEN, CDR2 SYDVKM. CDR3 loop: CASSLVGVVQPQHF. DNA of the CDR3: TGTGCCAGCAGTTTAGTAGGGGTGGTACAGCCCCAGCATTTT. The complete variable domain, with remaining parts taken from reference TRBV28 and TRBJ1-5, reads DVKVTQSSRYLVKRTGEKVFLECVQDMDHENMFWYRQDPGLGLRLIYFSYDVKMKEKGDIPEGYSVSREKKERFSLILESASTNQTSMYLCASSLVGVVQPQHFGDGTRLSIL.

The table lists this clone with a count of one. V usage is TRBV5-4 and J usage is TRBJ2-3; perhaps TRBD1 as D (5 bases). Germline values: CDR1 SGHNT, CDR2 YYREEE (reference sequence). The CDR3 is made up of 13 amino acids. Trimming took 4 bases from V and 6 from J, leaving 12 bases between them. CDR3 DNA: TGTGCCAGCAGCCCCAGAAGACAGGATACGCAGTATTTT. It translates to CASSPRRQDTQYF.

The genes are TRBV7-9 and TRBJ1-2, with TRBD1 matching 7 bases. The junction had 15 bases not matched to a gene; V was cut back by 4 bases and J by 4 bases. The germline CDR1 and CDR2 sequences are SEHNR and FQNEAQ (reference sequence). The CDR3 has 17 residues. In DNA, the CDR3 is TGTGCCAGCAGCTCCCTCCGGACAGGCGCTACCCGCTATGGCTACACCTTC. Protein: CASSSLRTGATRYGYTF.

This clone was counted once. The chain uses TRBV18 and TRBJ2-5; D unclear. The CDR3 is 13 amino acids. The germline V and J ends were trimmed by 3 bases and 5 bases, with 10 bases remaining between them. The germline V gene has CDR1 KGHSH and CDR2 LQKENI. The CDR3 here is CASSPLVGETQYF. CDR3 DNA: TGTGCCAGCTCACCCTTAGTGGGGGAGACCCAGTACTTC.

CDR3 loop: CASSPQYF. The CDR3 DNA is TGTGCCAGCAGCCCCCAGTACTTC. The rearrangement joins TRBV7-9 to TRBJ2-5; D unresolved. Germline V gene lookup returns CDR1 SEHNR and CDR2 FQNEAQ (reference sequence). The CDR3 is 8 amino acids. Trimming removed 5 bases at V and 9 bases at J, with 1 base between.

The V call is TRBV7-8, the J call TRBJ1-1; the D gene is possibly TRBD1 (6 bases). This CDR3 has 14 amino acids. The germline CDR1 and CDR2 sequences are SGHVS and FQNEAQ. Trimming took off 5 bases at V and 3 bases at J, with 13 bases between the two ends. The CDR3 is CASSRGARDTEAFF. In DNA, the CDR3 is TGTGCCAGCAGCCGGGGGGCGAGGGACACTGAAGCTTTCTTT.

This clone was recorded once. This chain joins TRBV28 and TRBJ1-2; 12 bases fit TRBD1. Germline assignment: CDR1 MDHEN and CDR2 SYDVKM. The V gene end was trimmed by 2 bases and the J gene end by 4 bases; junction bases not matched to a gene: 5. The CDR3 runs 16 residues. The CDR3 loop is CASSLGWGQGAYGYTF. The CDR3 nucleotides read TGTGCCAGCAGTTTAGGTTGGGGACAGGGGGCCTATGGCTACACCTTC.

This chain uses TRBV6-4 with TRBJ1-5; 7 bases match TRBD1. After removal of 8 bases from V and 4 bases from J, the junction contained 11 bases not matched to a gene. CDR1 is MRHNA and CDR2 is SNTAGT in the germline V gene. The CDR3 sequence is 15 residues long. The CDR3 region is CASQIIGTVNQPQHF. CDR3 nucleotide sequence: TGTGCCAGCCAAATAATAGGGACAGTTAATCAGCCCCAGCATTTT.

This clone was counted a few times. The genes are TRBV10-3 and TRBJ1-1; the match to TRBD1 covers 12 bases. The CDR3 has 15 residues. V shed 7 bases and J 7 bases; nucleotides not matched to a gene: 10. Germline loops: CDR1 ENHRY, CDR2 SYGVKD. CDR3 nucleotides: TGTGCCATCAAGGGTACCGGGACAGGGGGCTATGAAGCTTTCTTT. Encoded protein: CAIKGTGTGGYEAFF.

The chain joins TRBV27 to TRBJ1-1, with D perhaps TRBD1 (5 bases). Germline lookup yields CDR1 MNHEY and CDR2 SMNVEV (reference sequence). The CDR3 covers 14 residues. Trimming stripped 6 bases from V and 4 bases from J, with 15 bases between. In DNA form, the CDR3 reads TGTGCCAGCAGCCCCGGTAGGGGACCCACTGAAGCTTTCTTT. Translation gives CASSPGRGPTEAFF.

The J gene is TRBJ1-2, the V gene TRBV5-6; D may be TRBD1 (5 bases). CDR1 SGHDT and CDR2 YYEEEE come from the germline V gene. Trimming removed 0 bases at V and 4 bases at J, with 13 bases between. The CDR3 covers 15 residues. Here the CDR3 reads CASSLEAGRVYGYTF. CDR3 coding DNA: TGTGCCAGCAGCTTGGAGGCAGGGAGGGTCTATGGCTACACCTTC.

This rearrangement joins TRBV19 to TRBJ2-1, with D unresolved. Germline V gene data show CDR1 as LNHDA and CDR2 as SQIVND (reference sequence). V lost 10 bases, J lost 0 bases, and 10 bases lay in between. CDR3 length: 13 amino acids. CDR3 sequence reads: CATTESSYNEQFF. The CDR3 DNA sequence: TGTGCCACAACCGAAAGCTCCTACAATGAGCAGTTCTTC. Full variable domain (remainder filled in from reference TRBV19 and TRBJ2-1): DGGITQSPKYLFRKEGQNVTLSCEQNLNHDAMYWYRQDPGQGLRLIYYSQIVNDFQKGDIAEGYSVSREKKESFPLTVTSAQKNPTAFYLCATTESSYNEQFFGPGTRLTVL.

The chain uses TRBV2 and TRBJ1-2; no clear D gene. The CDR3 has 12 amino acids. CDR1 is SNHLY, CDR2 FYNNEI, per germline. With 7 bases removed from V and 8 bases from J, the gap between germline ends came to 14 bases. The chain's CDR3 is CASKGRKDGYTF. The CDR3 coding sequence is TGTGCCAGCAAAGGGAGGAAGGACGGCTACACCTTC.

The V and J genes are TRBV28 and TRBJ1-4, with TRBD1 matching over 8 bases. The CDR3 is 18 residues long. Germline lookup yields CDR1 MDHEN and CDR2 SYDVKM. The V gene end was trimmed by 4 bases and the J gene end by 0 bases; junction bases not matched to a gene: 10. The DNA of the CDR3 is TGTGCCAGCAGTTCGACAGGGGCGGCGGGTGCAACTAATGAAAAACTGTTTTTT. Translation gives CASSSTGAAGATNEKLFF.

The sample holds one count of this clone. This CDR3 is CASCRGRNTEAFF. In nucleotides, the CDR3 is TGTGCCAGCTGCCGCGGGAGAAACACTGAAGCTTTCTTT. V gene TRBV6-5 combines with J gene TRBJ1-1; D not certain. V gave up 8 bases and J gave up 2 bases, with 12 bases separating them. From germline, CDR1 is MNHEY and CDR2 SVGAGI. The CDR3 sequence is 13 residues long.

The chain joins TRBV12-3 or TRBV12-4 to TRBJ1-1; D gene uncertain. This CDR3 contains 13 residues. The ends were cut back, 6 bases at V and 2 bases at J, with 10 bases in the middle. The CDR3 nucleotides are TGTGCCAGCAGCTTTATGGGAAACACTGAAGCTTTCTTT. Translation gives CASSFMGNTEAFF.

The V call is TRBV7-8, the J call TRBJ2-2, with D tentatively TRBD1 (6 bases). This CDR3 has 17 residues. Trimming left V 5 bases short and J 7 bases short, with 23 bases between. Germline CDR1 and CDR2: SGHVS and FQNEAQ. The CDR3, as DNA: TGTGCCAGCAGCCTCCTTAGAGTTTACAGGGTGGACGGGGAGCTGTTTTTT. This gives the protein CASSLLRVYRVDGELFF. The full variable domain, its missing parts supplied by reference TRBV7-8 and TRBJ2-2, is GAGVSQSPRYKVAKRGQDVALRCDPISGHVSLFWYQQALGQGPEFLTYFQNEAQLDKSGLPSDRFFAERPEGSVSTLKIQRTQQEDSAVYLCASSLLRVYRVDGELFFGEGSRLTVL.